One sample yielded the 5 T cell receptor beta chains listed below, sequenced in a study of early T cells in non-severe SARS-CoV-2 infection. In TCRdb, the 5' RACE reads were re-called with MiXCR into one record per CDR3 protein. In the table there are 70,000 to 95,000 distinct CDR3 sequences, about a sixth of which are singletons. Sample: whole blood. These receptors all come from an adult who was a healthcare worker with PCR-confirmed SARS-CoV-2 infection or an uninfected control (not recorded which).

This clonotype was counted a few times. The rearrangement uses TRBV30 and TRBJ1-2; 9 positions match TRBD1. V shed 3 bases and J 3 bases; nucleotides not matched to a gene: 8. The CDR3 is 15 residues long. Germline V CDR1 and CDR2: GTSNPN, SVGIG (reference sequence). CDR3 in DNA: TGTGCCTGGAGGGAAGGACAGGGGTCCCACTATGGCTACACCTTC. Residues: CAWREGQGSHYGYTF.

V gene TRBV5-5 combines with J gene TRBJ1-2; no definite D call. V gave up 4 bases and J gave up 4 bases, with 14 bases separating them. Looked up from germline, CDR1 is SGHKS and CDR2 is YYEKEE (reference sequence). The CDR3 runs 14 residues. CDR3 protein: CASSPLDGVYGYTF. CDR3 in DNA: TGTGCCAGCAGCCCTTTGGACGGTGTCTATGGCTACACCTTC.

The rearrangement uses TRBV27 and TRBJ2-7; D gene uncertain. From germline, CDR1 is MNHEY and CDR2 SMNVEV (reference sequence). The V and J ends lost 5 bases and 1 base respectively, with 15 bases between them. The CDR3 covers 15 residues. CDR3 protein: CASSPIEVGSYEQYF. CDR3 DNA sequence: TGTGCCAGCAGTCCCATCGAGGTCGGATCCTACGAGCAGTACTTC.

The rearrangement uses TRBV5-1 and TRBJ2-1, with D tentatively TRBD1 (5 bases). CDR1 and CDR2 from the germline V gene are SGHRS and YFSETQ. The CDR3 covers 15 residues. Trimming took 4 bases from V and 4 from J, leaving 15 bases between them. CDR3 region: CASSPFPSGYNEQFF. The CDR3 DNA reads TGCGCCAGCAGCCCCTTCCCGTCAGGGTACAATGAGCAGTTCTTC.

This clonotype was counted a few times. This rearrangement joins TRBV11-2 to TRBJ2-3; D is undetermined. Germline V gene sequence: CDR1 SGHAT, CDR2 FQNNGV. There are 16 residues in the CDR3. The V and J ends lost 2 bases and 0 bases respectively, with 12 bases between them. In nucleotides, the CDR3 is TGTGCCAGCAGCTTATCTTGGGCGGCTAGCACAGATACGCAGTATTTT. It codes for CASSLSWAASTDTQYF.